This TCR beta chain was sequenced for a study of beta chain features in type 1 diabetes. Isolated RNA was reverse transcribed in full, so expressed TCRB transcripts were sequenced. Method: immunoSEQ multiplex PCR; TCRdb's copy keeps in-frame clones and lacks some. The table includes roughly 130,000 clones, approximately 9.2% detected once. The sequence was collected from a young man in good health. The specimen sequenced was central memory CD4+ T cells from blood.

In DNA, the CDR3 is TGCAGGAGGGCGGGAAACACTGAAGCTTTCTTT. Protein sequence: CRRAGNTEAFF. This sequence joins TRBV20-1 and TRBJ1-1; D is ambiguous. This CDR3 has 11 residues. CDR1 is DFQATT, CDR2 SNEGSKA, per germline (reference sequence).